This T cell receptor beta chain was observed in a study of regulatory T cells in long-lasting Graves disease (dated by TCRdb to about 2021). With regard to the full study: In the newly diagnosed Graves' disease group, patients had been taking antithyroid drugs for less than 3 months. Persistent Graves' disease patients were compared with newly diagnosed Graves' disease patients by peripheral blood TCR sequencing and RNA sequencing. The study was registered as a clinical trial and conducted in China. TCR sequencing covered some 13 persistent and some 20 newly diagnosed Graves' disease patients, 33 samples in total.

The V and J ends are trimmed by 3 bases and 2 bases, leaving 12 bases between them. From its cysteine to its phenylalanine, the CDR3 spans 14 amino acids. Only CDR3 DNA remains: 42 bases, in frame from the first base. Reading the germline V gene (reference sequence) gives CDR1 DFQATT and CDR2 SNEGSKA. Study-wide conclusions, independent of this receptor: Lower TCR Shannon entropy and fewer highly expanded clones were observed in persistent Graves' disease patients than in newly diagnosed patients, which suggested clonal expansion. Sequencing and analysis were limited to the TCR beta chain. The authors acknowledged the small sample size as a limitation that may reduce accuracy. Persistent patients shared more public clonotypes among themselves (around 2,500) than newly diagnosed patients did (approximately 970). The study examined only peripheral blood because the primary lesion, thyroid tissue, could not be accessed. Preferential use of TRBV28, TRBJ1-2 and TRBJ2-5 was observed in persistent disease, whereas TRBV20-1 and TRBJ2-1 were favored in newly diagnosed disease.

What this sample's time point label stands for: newly diagnosed GD, antithyroid drugs for less than 3 months. For both TCR sequencing and RNA sequencing, RNA was extracted from PBMCs in TRIzol. The diagnosis of Graves' disease was made according to American Thyroid Association guidelines. Recruitment of patients was carried out at an endocrinology department in Xi'an, China. From each patient, approximately 10 milliliters of peripheral blood was collected into an EDTA anticoagulant tube. Ficoll Paque Plus density gradient separation was used to isolate PBMCs, and no further T cell sorting was performed. An Agilent 2100 Bioanalyzer and agarose gel were used to assess RNA quality, and a NanoDrop 2000 was used to measure RNA concentration. Ten or more counts support this clonotype. Its antigen remains unidentified. The input lacks base qualities; no much larger clone sits a single base away. The library relied on multiplex PCR. The sequencer listed for this sample is Illumina HiSeq 4000. TCR beta libraries were built with iRepertoire HTBI primers and Arm-PCR amplification of CDR3 regions. Before sequencing, the PCR products underwent gel purification. Per the authors' processing: A total of under 80 TRBV and under 15 TRBJ segments were identified across samples and were used for gene usage analysis of CDR3 amino acid clonotypes. COPE and FqMerger were used to merge the filtered high-quality paired reads into contigs. BLAST was used to align contigs to IMGT TRBV, TRBD and TRBJ reference genes, with CDR3 defined following IMGT. Any clonotype with a frequency above 0.1% was classified as a highly expanded clone. Shannon entropy was used to measure repertoire diversity, and the Gini coefficient was used to measure V-J evenness. A clonotype found in more than one individual was treated as public. TCRdb ran its own pipeline on the public reads, namely fastp trimming at Q25 and MiXCR clone calling, and kept in-frame beta chains. Each record represents a unique CDR3 protein, reported with the most common genes and DNA among its rows. The V and J calls and clone size come from TCRdb's table, not from the authors' own analysis. The sample includes 400,000 to 650,000 distinct CDR3 sequences, with about 16% observed a single time. The ten largest account for 25% of the sample.

Separately, the same data were catalogued under a study of T cells in Graves' hyperthyroidism and ophthalmopathy. Per that second paper: Stable Graves' hyperthyroidism was defined as no progression to ophthalmopathy during 18 months of follow-up. Hyperthyroidism patients were newly diagnosed, had a disease duration of under 2 months, and were aged 18 to 65 years. The study excluded patients with uncontrolled infections, other autoimmune diseases, pregnancy or lactation. Diagnoses were established on the basis of clinical symptoms, serum thyroxine and TRAb, thyroid ultrasound, and orbital computed tomography. A first-round RT-PCR of the TCR CDR3 used the HTBI primer set with the Qiagen OneStep RT-PCR kit. Most expanded thyroid clonotypes (frequency above 0.001) were also detected in blood, a finding suggesting that blood repertoires may reflect thyroid immune responses. A model built on a 13 V-J signature distinguished ophthalmopathy from stable hyperthyroidism, reaching roughly 88% sensitivity and 81.08% specificity in cross-validation and 80%/75% in testing. In validation, the model predicted progression to ophthalmopathy with about 71% sensitivity and about 72% specificity, a median of around 6.6 months before onset. TCR V-J signatures able to tell the groups apart were searched for in a discovery cohort of 90 to 100 patients, of whom fewer than 45 had Graves' ophthalmopathy and more than 55 had stable Graves' hyperthyroidism. Prospective prediction of ophthalmopathy was tested in an independent validation cohort consisting of fewer than 20 hyperthyroidism patients and about 17 patients who later progressed to ophthalmopathy. The 75 to 100 discovery patients were randomly split 7:3 into training and test sets. In addition, the study compared T-cell repertoires in thyroid tissue and in blood from about six Graves' hyperthyroidism patients. After sampling, hyperthyroidism patients received methimazole starting at 30 mg daily, and ophthalmopathy patients received high-dose intravenous methylprednisolone. The libraries were constructed in a second round of multiplex PCR and then size-selected and purified. Sequencing of the libraries was done on an Illumina HiSeq2000 using paired-end 100 bp reads. SOAPnuke was used to process the raw data, throwing out any read that contained adapters or uncalled bases, had a mean Phred below 15, or lacked an exact constant-primer or identifier match. High-quality paired reads were merged with COPE v1.2.5, and unique nucleotide sequences were defined as clonotypes. Clonotypes were aligned to IMGT TRBV, TRBD and TRBJ reference segments using MiTCR v1.1. Only V-J combinations with frequency above 0.0001, covering about 99% of repertoires, were analysed. A TCS score was defined as the ratio between F50 (clonal expansion) and ExV (chaos), using BLOSUM62-based TCRdist between CDR3 peptides within each V-J. Welch's t-statistics and random forest reduced some 510 V-J features to under 15, which were used in a naive Bayes classifier (R e1071). No statistical method was used to set the sample size in advance, and investigators knew the group allocation. According to the paper, TCR Vbeta CDR3 sequencing was carried out on over 130 peripheral blood samples, which came from over 40 ophthalmopathy, about 75 hyperthyroidism and roughly 17 progressor patients.

The specimen was peripheral blood mononuclear cells (PBMCs), collected at new diagnosis, from a patient treated with antithyroid drugs. This receptor was taken from a middle-aged woman with Graves disease. Donor details come from another sample of the same person, matched by shared clones. Rearrangement joined TRBV20-1 to TRBJ2-3, with TRBD2 perhaps the D gene, on 7 matching bases. The CDR3 protein: CSASPAGATDTQYF. The DNA reads as follows: TGCAGTGCTAGCCCTGCGGGGGCCACAGATACGCAGTATTTT.